This T cell receptor (beta chain) was documented in a study of T-cell memory formation after mild COVID-19. Points from the study as a whole: CM and EM subsets held most contracting CD4+ clones; EMRA held CD8+ ones. Some SARS-CoV-2-responding clones were already detected in memory before infection. Clones contracting over day 15 to 85 were CD4/CD8 balanced, with later expanders leaning CD4+.

CDR1 and CDR2 (germline): MNHEY, SVGEGT. The CDR3 runs to 14 residues. Trimming took 5 bases from V and 3 from J, leaving 11 bases between them. The authors produced TCR alpha and TCR beta cDNA libraries with sample barcodes and UMIs by 5'RACE using constant-segment primers. One entry per CDR3 protein results from TCRdb running MiXCR on the 5' RACE reads. This sample has under 250,000 distinct CDR3 sequences, with roughly a tenth found just once. This clonotype was seen only a few times. The target antigen is unknown. This receptor was taken from a man between 18 and 29 years old who had mild COVID-19 (a few samples of this study predate the infection). Cell type and time point are not known. The specimen was PBMCs or a T cell subset sorted from them (not recorded which). The chain carries TRBV6-2 or TRBV6-3 and TRBJ1-5; unclear D gene. CDR3 DNA: TGTGCCAGCAGTACCCTCCCGACCAATCAGCCCCAGCATTTT. It translates to CASSTLPTNQPQHF.